This T cell receptor (beta chain) was sequenced in a study of blood T cell repertoires in COVID-19. The CDR3 is 13 amino acids. Deletions cut 5 bases from V and 5 bases from J, with 12 bases between. The germline CDR1 and CDR2 sequences are SEHNR and FQNEAQ (reference sequence). The cohort comprised adults aged roughly 18 to 100 years residing in under 25 US areas. Participants were placed into cohorts based on the clinical history they reported. Resolution of symptoms, clearance, or two negative PCRs was present in recovered Cohort 3 donors. The authors' processing: Nucleated cell number was recorded as an estimate derived from reference gene primer amplification. The protocol was immunoSEQ multiplex PCR, while the TCRdb copy is restricted to in-frame clones and leaves out a portion. The V and J calls and clone size come from that table; D and trimming were worked out from the DNA. The sample gives over 250,000 clones, around 89% of which show up once; approximately 9% is in the top ten.

The V gene is TRBV7-9, the J gene TRBJ1-2; D call uncertain. Input material: PBMCs or T cells enriched from blood (not recorded which). The sequence was obtained from a man aged 40-49 years who had recovered from COVID-19. The DNA of the CDR3 is TGTGCCAGCAGCGAGGACTTGGCGTATGGCTACACCTTC. Its translation: CASSEDLAYGYTF.